The clone carrying this T cell receptor (beta chain) was found a few times. After removal of 8 bases from V and 1 base from J, the junction contained 13 bases not matched to a gene. The CDR3 is 18 residues long. Germline CDR1 is SNHLY and CDR2 is FYNNEI. Those enrolled in Seattle joined during active infection and were followed longitudinally afterward. As processed by the authors: Amplifying reference gene primers gave estimates of nucleated cell counts. The data were produced by immunoSEQ multiplex PCR, yet TCRdb's version contains in-frame clones alone and is incomplete. D and trimming come from the DNA, and the V and J calls and clone size come from that table. The profile covers 200,000 to 300,000 clones, with around 87% appearing a single time and over 5% taken by the ten largest. The data are from a study of blood T cell repertoires in COVID-19.

The genes are TRBV2 and TRBJ2-2; TRBD2 matches at 10 bases. The material sequenced was peripheral blood. The source of this sequence is a woman in her sixties with COVID-19, enrolled during active disease. CDR3 region: CASRTEGSGRGNTGELFF. CDR3 nucleotide sequence: TGTGCCAGCCGAACCGAAGGAAGCGGGAGGGGGAACACCGGGGAGCTGTTTTTT.